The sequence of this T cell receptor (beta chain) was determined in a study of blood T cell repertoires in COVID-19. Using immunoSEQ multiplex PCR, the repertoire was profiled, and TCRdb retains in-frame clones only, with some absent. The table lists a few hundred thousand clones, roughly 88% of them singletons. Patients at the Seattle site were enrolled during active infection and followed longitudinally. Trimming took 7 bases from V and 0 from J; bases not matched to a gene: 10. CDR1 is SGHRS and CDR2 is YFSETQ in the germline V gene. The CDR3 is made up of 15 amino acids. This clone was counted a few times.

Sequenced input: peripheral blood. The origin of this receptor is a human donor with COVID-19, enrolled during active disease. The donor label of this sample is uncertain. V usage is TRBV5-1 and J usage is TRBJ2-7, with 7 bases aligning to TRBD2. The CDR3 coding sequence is TGCGCCAGCCGGGATCCGGGACTAAACTCCTACGAGCAGTACTTC. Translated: CASRDPGLNSYEQYF.